This T cell receptor (beta chain) was sequenced in a study of OX40 agonist ivuxolimab in advanced cancers. The study, taken as a whole, reports: Average numbers of expanded clones were greater in CD8+ T cells than in CD4+.

Trimming left V 0 bases short and J 2 bases short, with 7 bases between. From germline, CDR1 is MGHDK and CDR2 SYGVNS. The CDR3 runs to 14 residues. Repertoires were generated with immunoSEQ multiplex PCR, while TCRdb's copy carries only in-frame clones and drops some. Among 48,000 or so clones, over 90% were seen once, and the ten largest hold 5.5% to 8.5%. As regards this clone: Its specificity is not known.

The genes are TRBV25-1 and TRBJ2-5; D is unclear. Material: CD4+ or CD8+ T cells sorted from blood, obtained in a trial of the OX40 agonist ivuxolimab. The source is an adult with an advanced solid tumor such as melanoma, head and neck, liver or kidney cancer. The CDR3 region is CASSEYEQQETQYF. The CDR3, as DNA: TGTGCCAGCAGTGAATATGAACAGCAAGAGACCCAGTACTTC.